This T cell receptor (beta chain) was recovered during a study of T cells in Graves' hyperthyroidism and ophthalmopathy. Study-level findings and limits: Ophthalmopathy was separated from stable hyperthyroidism by a 13 V-J model. Most expanded thyroid clonotypes above 0.001 recurred in blood.

Germline CDR1 SNHLY, CDR2 FYNNEI. Trimming left V 8 bases short and J 5 bases short, with 14 bases between. There are 13 residues in the CDR3. This clonotype was picked up a small number of times. Its antigen is still unknown. Researchers took RNA transcripts and amplified the TCR beta CDR3 regions from them. First-round RT-PCR of the TCR CDR3 relied on the HTBI primer set. Via MiXCR, TCRdb re-called the multiplex PCR reads, giving one row per CDR3 protein. Of under 550,000 distinct CDR3 sequences listed, 15% to 20% are singletons. Reasons for excluding patients were uncontrolled infection, other autoimmune disease, pregnancy or lactation. Each 10 ml fresh peripheral blood draw supplied the PBMCs.

The chain uses TRBV2 and TRBJ2-3, with unresolved D. The source of this sequence is a man in his forties with Graves' ophthalmopathy. The sequencing input was blood. The CDR3 nucleotides are TGTGCCAGCCGTTTTCACCCCAAAGATACGCAGTATTTT. Translated: CASRFHPKDTQYF.